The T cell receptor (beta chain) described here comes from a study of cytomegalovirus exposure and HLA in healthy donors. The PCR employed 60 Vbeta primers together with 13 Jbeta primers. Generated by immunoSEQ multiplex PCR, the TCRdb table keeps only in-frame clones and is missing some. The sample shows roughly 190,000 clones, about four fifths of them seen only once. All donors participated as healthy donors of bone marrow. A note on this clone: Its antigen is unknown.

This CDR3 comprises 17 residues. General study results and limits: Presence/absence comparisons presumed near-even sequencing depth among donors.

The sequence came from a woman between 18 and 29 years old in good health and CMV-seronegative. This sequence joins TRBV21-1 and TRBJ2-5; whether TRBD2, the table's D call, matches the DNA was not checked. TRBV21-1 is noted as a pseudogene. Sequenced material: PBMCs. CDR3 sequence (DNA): TGTGCCAGCAGCACCCAGAACGGGGGGGGGCGTCAAGAGACCCAGTACTTC. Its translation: CASSTQNGGGRQETQYF.